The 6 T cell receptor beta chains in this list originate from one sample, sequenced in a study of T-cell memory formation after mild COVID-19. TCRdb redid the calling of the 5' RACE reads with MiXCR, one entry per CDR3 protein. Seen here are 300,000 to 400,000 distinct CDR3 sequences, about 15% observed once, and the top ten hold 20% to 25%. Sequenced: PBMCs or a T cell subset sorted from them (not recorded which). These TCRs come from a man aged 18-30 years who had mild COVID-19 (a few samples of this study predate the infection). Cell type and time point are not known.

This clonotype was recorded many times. The CDR3 DNA reads as TGTGCCAGCTGGTCTCGGCCCACCGGGGAGCTGTTTTTT. Translating it yields CASWSRPTGELFF. The V and J genes are TRBV3-1 and TRBJ2-2; D remains unclear. Trimming removed 8 bases at V and 4 bases at J, with 11 bases between. Per germline, CDR1 LGHDT and CDR2 YNNKEL (reference sequence). This CDR3 spans 13 amino acids.

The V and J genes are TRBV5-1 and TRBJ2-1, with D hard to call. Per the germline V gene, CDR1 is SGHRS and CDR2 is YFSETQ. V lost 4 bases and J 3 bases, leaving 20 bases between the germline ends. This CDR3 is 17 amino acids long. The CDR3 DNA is TGCGCCAGCAGCCCCGGCCAAACCAGCTATCGCTACAATGAGCAGTTCTTC. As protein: CASSPGQTSYRYNEQFF.

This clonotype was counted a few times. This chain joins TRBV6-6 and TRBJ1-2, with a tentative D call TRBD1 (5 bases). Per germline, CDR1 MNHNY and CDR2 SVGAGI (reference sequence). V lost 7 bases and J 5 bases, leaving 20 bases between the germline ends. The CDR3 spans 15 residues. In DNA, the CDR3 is TGTGCCAGCACTCTACCTGGGAGGGGTGGGTATGGCTACACCTTC. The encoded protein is CASTLPGRGGYGYTF.

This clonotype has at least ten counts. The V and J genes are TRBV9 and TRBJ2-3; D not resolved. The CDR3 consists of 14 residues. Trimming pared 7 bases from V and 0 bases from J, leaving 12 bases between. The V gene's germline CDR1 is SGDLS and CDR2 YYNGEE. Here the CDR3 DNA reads TGTGCCAGCTCTTGGGGATCCAGCACAGATACGCAGTATTTT. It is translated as CASSWGSSTDTQYF.

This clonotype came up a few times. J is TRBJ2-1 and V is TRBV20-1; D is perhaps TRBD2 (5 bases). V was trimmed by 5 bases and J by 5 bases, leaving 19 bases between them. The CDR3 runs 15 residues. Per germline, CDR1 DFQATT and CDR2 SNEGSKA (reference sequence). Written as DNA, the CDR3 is TGCAGTGCTCTCGTCGGCGGGTCGATAAACAATGAGCAGTTCTTC. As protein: CSALVGGSINNEQFF.

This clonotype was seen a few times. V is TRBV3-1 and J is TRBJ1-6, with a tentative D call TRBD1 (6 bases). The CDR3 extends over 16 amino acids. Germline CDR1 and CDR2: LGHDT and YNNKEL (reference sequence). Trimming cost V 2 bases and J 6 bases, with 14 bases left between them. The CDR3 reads CASSQYRDRANSPLHF. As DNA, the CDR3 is TGTGCCAGCAGCCAATACAGGGACCGAGCTAATTCACCCCTCCACTTT.